One sample yielded the 15 T cell receptor beta chains listed below, sequenced in a study of OX40 agonist ivuxolimab in advanced cancers. Assay: immunoSEQ multiplex PCR; the TCRdb copy retains only in-frame clones and omits some. This repertoire shows around 64,000 clones, 87% found once; its top ten account for 0.37%. The input for sequencing was CD4+ or CD8+ T cells sorted from blood, taken in a trial of the OX40 agonist ivuxolimab. The receptors come from an adult with an advanced solid tumor such as melanoma, head and neck, liver or kidney cancer.

Only one count was recorded for this clone. V is TRBV4-1 and J is TRBJ1-2, with 7 bases lining up with TRBD1. Germline assignment: CDR1 MGHRA and CDR2 YSYEKL. V gave up 2 bases and J gave up 4 bases; unmatched junction bases: 10. The CDR3 is 16 residues long. CDR3 region: CASSQYPGTAFYGYTF. The CDR3 bases are TGCGCCAGCAGCCAATACCCCGGGACAGCGTTCTATGGCTACACCTTC.

A single count supports this clone. V is TRBV9 and J is TRBJ1-2; D uncertain. Germline loops: CDR1 SGDLS, CDR2 YYNGEE. The CDR3 runs 13 residues. Trimming removed 4 bases at V and 2 bases at J, with 9 bases between. The CDR3 DNA reads TGTGCCAGCAGCTCGGACGTGAACTATGGCTACACCTTC. Translating it yields CASSSDVNYGYTF. The full variable domain, with the rest looked up from reference TRBV9 and TRBJ1-2, is DSGVTQTPKHLITATGQRVTLRCSPRSGDLSVYWYQQSLDQGLQFLIQYYNGEERAKGNILERFSAQQFPDLHSELNLSSLELGDSALYFCASSSDVNYGYTFGSGTRLTVV.

The chain employs TRBV5-1 and TRBJ2-7, with D maybe TRBD2 (5 bases). The V and J ends lost 0 bases and 4 bases respectively, with 14 bases between them. The germline CDR1 and CDR2 sequences are SGHRS and YFSETQ. The CDR3 is 15 residues long. The CDR3 here is CASSLESGASYEQYF. CDR3 in DNA: TGCGCCAGCAGCTTGGAGAGCGGAGCTAGTTACGAGCAGTACTTC.

The chain combines TRBV7-2 with TRBJ2-3; D is uncertain. The V gene's germline CDR1 is SGHTA and CDR2 FQGNSA. V lost 5 bases and J 1 base, leaving 10 bases between the germline ends. This CDR3 region has 14 residues. CDR3 DNA sequence: TGTGCCAGCAGCATCAGTGGGCGCACAGATACGCAGTATTTT. It translates to CASSISGRTDTQYF.

This chain connects TRBV7-3 to TRBJ2-2, with TRBD2 matching over 11 bases. Trimming cost V 5 bases and J 0 bases; bases outside gene matches: 11. Germline lookup yields CDR1 SGHTA and CDR2 FQGTGA. The CDR3 runs to 19 residues. The CDR3 is CASSPWPTSGGSNTGELFF. CDR3 sequence (DNA): TGTGCCAGCAGCCCCTGGCCCACTAGCGGGGGCTCGAACACCGGGGAGCTGTTTTTT.

This clone turned up a few times. The V call is TRBV28, the J call TRBJ2-7; no definite D call. CDR1 is MDHEN, CDR2 SYDVKM, per germline. The CDR3 spans 12 residues. V lost 7 bases and J 4 bases, leaving 11 bases between the germline ends. The CDR3 loop is CASTASWYEQYF. The CDR3 region has the DNA TGTGCCAGCACCGCGTCATGGTACGAGCAGTACTTC.

This clone was seen just once. This sequence joins TRBV7-2 and TRBJ2-5; D uncertain. CDR1 and CDR2 from the germline V gene are SGHTA and FQGNSA. The CDR3 is 14 residues long. The V end lost 5 bases, the J end lost 2 bases, and 12 bases lay between the germline ends. The CDR3 is CASSPRALQETQYF. CDR3 DNA: TGTGCCAGCAGCCCACGGGCTTTACAAGAGACCCAGTACTTC.

This sequence joins TRBV2 and TRBJ2-3; D remains ambiguous. The germline CDR1 and CDR2 sequences are SNHLY and FYNNEI. The CDR3 runs 14 residues. The V end was cut by 1 base, the J end by 2 bases, with 7 bases between. CDR3 sequence: CASSEDSFTDTQYF. The CDR3 DNA reads TGTGCCAGCAGTGAAGATAGCTTCACAGATACGCAGTATTTT.

The gene calls are TRBV28 and TRBJ2-7; 12 nucleotides agree with TRBD1. The CDR3 has 18 residues. V shed 3 bases, J shed 3 bases, and the junction held 12 bases outside the gene matches. Germline values: CDR1 MDHEN, CDR2 SYDVKM. The CDR3 reads CASSFPGTGGAELYEQYF. CDR3 DNA: TGTGCCAGCAGTTTTCCCGGGACAGGGGGCGCAGAACTCTACGAGCAGTACTTC.

J is TRBJ2-3 and V is TRBV4-1; 8 bases align to TRBD1. The germline V gene encodes CDR1 MGHRA and CDR2 YSYEKL. After removal of 2 bases from V and 6 bases from J, the junction contained 1 base not matched to a gene. The CDR3 covers 13 residues. The CDR3 region is CASSQTGGDTQYF. The CDR3 DNA reads TGCGCCAGCAGCCAAACAGGGGGGGATACGCAGTATTTT.

The rearrangement joins TRBV5-4 to TRBJ2-7, with D perhaps matching TRBD1 (6 bases). Trimming cost V 0 bases and J 5 bases, with 18 bases left between them. CDR3 size: 16 residues. Germline CDR1 is SGHNT and CDR2 is YYREEE (reference sequence). This CDR3 is CASSLGGPTGINEQYF. CDR3 nucleotides: TGTGCCAGCAGCTTGGGGGGGCCTACAGGGATCAACGAGCAGTACTTC. Drawing the rest from reference TRBV5-4 and TRBJ2-7, the complete variable domain is ETGVTQSPTHLIKTRGQQVTLRCSSQSGHNTVSWYQQALGQGPQFIFQYYREEENGRGNFPPRFSGLQFPNYSSELNVNALELDDSALYLCASSLGGPTGINEQYFGPGTRLTVT.

The chain uses TRBV6-4 and TRBJ1-1; D is uncertain. The CDR3 has 13 amino acids. Germline V gives CDR1 MRHNA, CDR2 SNTAGT. The germline V and J ends were trimmed by 6 bases and 0 bases, with 8 bases remaining between them. The CDR3 sequence: CASSVDMNTEAFF. The CDR3 bases are TGTGCCAGCAGCGTCGACATGAACACTGAAGCTTTCTTT.

The V and J genes are TRBV7-8 and TRBJ1-1; D unresolved. The CDR3 length is 14 residues. CDR1 is SGHVS, CDR2 FQNEAQ, per germline. Trimming pared 2 bases from V and 0 bases from J, leaving 7 bases between. CDR3 bases: TGTGCCAGCAGCTTACTGAGCATGAACACTGAAGCTTTCTTT. This codes for CASSLLSMNTEAFF.

The CDR3 DNA reads TGTGCCAGCTCACCCGAACCGGGACAGGGGATTCGCACCTTC. Protein: CASSPEPGQGIRTF. This rearrangement joins TRBV18 to TRBJ1-2; 10 bases line up with TRBD1. The germline CDR1 and CDR2 sequences are KGHSH and LQKENI. The CDR3 spans 14 residues. Trimming cost V 3 bases and J 13 bases; bases outside gene matches: 11.

The chain couples TRBV29-1 to TRBJ1-2; D is undetermined. The CDR3 is 13 amino acids. The germline gives CDR1 SQVTM, CDR2 ANQGSEA. Trimming removed 4 bases at V and 4 bases at J, with 13 bases between. In DNA form, the CDR3 reads TGCAGCGTTGCAGGTATTCGGGGCTATGGCTACACCTTC. Translation gives CSVAGIRGYGYTF.